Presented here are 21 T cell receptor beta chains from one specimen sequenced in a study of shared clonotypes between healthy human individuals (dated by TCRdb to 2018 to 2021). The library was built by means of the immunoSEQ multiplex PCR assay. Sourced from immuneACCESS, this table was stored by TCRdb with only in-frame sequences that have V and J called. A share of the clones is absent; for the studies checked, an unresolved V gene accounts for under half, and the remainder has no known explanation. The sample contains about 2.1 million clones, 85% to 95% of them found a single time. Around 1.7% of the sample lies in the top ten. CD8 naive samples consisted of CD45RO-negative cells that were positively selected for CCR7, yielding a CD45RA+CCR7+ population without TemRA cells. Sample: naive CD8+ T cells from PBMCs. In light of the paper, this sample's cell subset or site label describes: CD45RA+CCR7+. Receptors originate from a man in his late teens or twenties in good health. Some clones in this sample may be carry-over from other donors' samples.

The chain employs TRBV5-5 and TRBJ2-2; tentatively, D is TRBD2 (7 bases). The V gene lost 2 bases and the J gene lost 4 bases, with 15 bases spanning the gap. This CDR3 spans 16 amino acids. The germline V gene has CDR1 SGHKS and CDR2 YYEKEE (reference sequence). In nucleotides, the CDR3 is TGTGCCAGCAGCTTCTGGGGGGGCGCCGGCACCGGGGAGCTGTTTTTT. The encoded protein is CASSFWGGAGTGELFF. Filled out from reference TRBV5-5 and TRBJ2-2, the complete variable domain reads DAGVTQSPTHLIKTRGQQVTLRCSPISGHKSVSWYQQVLGQGPQFIFQYYEKEERGRGNFPDRFSARQFPNYSSELNVNALLLGDSALYLCASSFWGGAGTGELFFGEGSRLTVL.

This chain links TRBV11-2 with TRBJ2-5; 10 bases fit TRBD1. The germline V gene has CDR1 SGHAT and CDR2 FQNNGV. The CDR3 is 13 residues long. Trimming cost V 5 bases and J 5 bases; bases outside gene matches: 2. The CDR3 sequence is CASSQDRGETQYF. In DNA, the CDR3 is TGTGCCAGCAGCCAGGACAGGGGGGAGACCCAGTACTTC. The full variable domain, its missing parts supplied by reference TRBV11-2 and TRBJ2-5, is EAGVAQSPRYKIIEKRQSVAFWCNPISGHATLYWYQQILGQGPKLLIQFQNNGVVDDSQLPKDRFSAERLKGVDSTLKIQPAKLEDSAVYLCASSQDRGETQYFGPGTRLLVL.

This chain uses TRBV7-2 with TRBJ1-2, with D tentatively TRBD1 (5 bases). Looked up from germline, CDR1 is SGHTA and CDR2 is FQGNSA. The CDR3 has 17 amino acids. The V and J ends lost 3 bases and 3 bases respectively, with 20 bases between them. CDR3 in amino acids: CASSFPWEGTDYYGYTF. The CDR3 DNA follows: TGTGCCAGCAGCTTTCCATGGGAGGGGACGGACTACTATGGCTACACCTTC.

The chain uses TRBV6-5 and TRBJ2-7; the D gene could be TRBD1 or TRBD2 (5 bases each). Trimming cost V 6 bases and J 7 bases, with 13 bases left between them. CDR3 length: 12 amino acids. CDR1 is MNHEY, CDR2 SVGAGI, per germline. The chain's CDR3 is CASRERGGEQYF. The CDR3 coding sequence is TGTGCCAGCAGGGAGAGGGGCGGGGAGCAGTACTTC.

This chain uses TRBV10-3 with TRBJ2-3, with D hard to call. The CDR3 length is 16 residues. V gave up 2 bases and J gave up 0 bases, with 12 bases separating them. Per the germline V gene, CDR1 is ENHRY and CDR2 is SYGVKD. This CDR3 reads CAISEVYLPSTDTQYF. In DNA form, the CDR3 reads TGTGCCATCAGTGAGGTGTACCTCCCCAGCACAGATACGCAGTATTTT.

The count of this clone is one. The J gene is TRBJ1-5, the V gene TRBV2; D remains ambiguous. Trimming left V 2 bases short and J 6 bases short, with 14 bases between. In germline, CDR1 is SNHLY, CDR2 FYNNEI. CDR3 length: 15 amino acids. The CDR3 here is CASSEISEGSQPQHF. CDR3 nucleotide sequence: TGTGCCAGCAGTGAAATATCTGAGGGCAGTCAGCCCCAGCATTTT.

CDR3 bases: TGCGCCAGCAGCCCCAGGGACAGGGGGCTAGGGGAGACCCAGTACTTC. As protein: CASSPRDRGLGETQYF. The chain recombines TRBV4-1 with TRBJ2-5; 12 nucleotides line up with TRBD1. This CDR3 has 16 residues. CDR1 and CDR2 from the germline V gene are MGHRA and YSYEKL. V was pared by 4 bases and J by 5 bases, with 8 bases of the junction left unmatched.

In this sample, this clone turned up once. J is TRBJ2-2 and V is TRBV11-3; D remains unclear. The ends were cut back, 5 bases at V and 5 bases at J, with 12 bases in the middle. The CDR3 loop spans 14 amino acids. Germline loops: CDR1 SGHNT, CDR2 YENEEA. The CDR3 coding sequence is TGTGCCAGCAGCCCCGGTCGTGGGACCGGGGAGCTGTTTTTT. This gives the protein CASSPGRGTGELFF.

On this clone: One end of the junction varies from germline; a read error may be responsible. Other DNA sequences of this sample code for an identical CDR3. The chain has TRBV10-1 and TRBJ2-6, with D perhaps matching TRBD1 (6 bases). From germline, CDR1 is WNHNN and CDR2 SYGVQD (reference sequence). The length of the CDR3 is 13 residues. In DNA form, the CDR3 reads TGCGCCAGCAGTGACCCAGGGGCCAACGTCCTGACTTTT. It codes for CASSDPGANVLTF.

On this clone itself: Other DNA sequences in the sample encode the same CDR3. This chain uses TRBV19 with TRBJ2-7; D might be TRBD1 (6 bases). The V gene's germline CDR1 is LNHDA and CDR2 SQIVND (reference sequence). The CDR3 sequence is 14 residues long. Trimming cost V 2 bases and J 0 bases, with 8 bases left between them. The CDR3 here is CASSITGSSYEQYF. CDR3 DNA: TGTGCCAGTAGTATAACAGGGTCCTCCTACGAGCAGTACTTC.

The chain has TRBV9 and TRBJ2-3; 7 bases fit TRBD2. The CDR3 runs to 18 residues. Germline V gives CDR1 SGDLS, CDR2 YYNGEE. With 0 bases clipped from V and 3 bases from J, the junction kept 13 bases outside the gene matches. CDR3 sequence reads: CASSVAGAAGAGTDTQYF. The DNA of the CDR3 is TGTGCCAGCAGCGTAGCCGGGGCGGCGGGAGCGGGAACAGATACGCAGTATTTT.

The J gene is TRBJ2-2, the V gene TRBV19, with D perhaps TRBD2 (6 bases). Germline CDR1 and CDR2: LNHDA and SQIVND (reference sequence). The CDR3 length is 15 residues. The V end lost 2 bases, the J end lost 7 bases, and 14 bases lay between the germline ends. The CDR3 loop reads CASSIWLAGNGELFF. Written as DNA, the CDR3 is TGTGCCAGTAGTATATGGCTGGCGGGAAACGGGGAGCTGTTTTTT.

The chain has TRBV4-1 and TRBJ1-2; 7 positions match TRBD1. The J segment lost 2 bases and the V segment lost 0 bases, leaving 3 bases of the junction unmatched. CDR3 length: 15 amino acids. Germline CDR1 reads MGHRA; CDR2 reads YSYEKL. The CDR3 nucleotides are TGCGCCAGCAGCCAAGAAGGGACAGCGAACTATGGCTACACCTTC. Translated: CASSQEGTANYGYTF.

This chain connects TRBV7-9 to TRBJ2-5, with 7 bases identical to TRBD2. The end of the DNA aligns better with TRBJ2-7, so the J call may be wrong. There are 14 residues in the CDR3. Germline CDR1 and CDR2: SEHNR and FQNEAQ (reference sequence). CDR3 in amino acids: CASSSLSGPYEQYF. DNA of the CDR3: TGTGCCAGCAGCTCACTTAGCGGGCCGTACGAGCAGTACTTC.

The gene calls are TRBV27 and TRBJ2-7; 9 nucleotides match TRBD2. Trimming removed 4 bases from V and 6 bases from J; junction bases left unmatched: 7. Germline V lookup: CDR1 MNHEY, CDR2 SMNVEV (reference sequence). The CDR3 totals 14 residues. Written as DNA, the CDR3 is TGTGCCAGCAGTTGGCAGGGCGGGGGGGGCGAGCAGTACTTC. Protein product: CASSWQGGGGEQYF.

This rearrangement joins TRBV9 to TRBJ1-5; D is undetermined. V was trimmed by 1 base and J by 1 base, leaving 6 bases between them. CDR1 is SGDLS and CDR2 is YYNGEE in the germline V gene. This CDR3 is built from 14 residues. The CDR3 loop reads CASSVRESNQPQHF. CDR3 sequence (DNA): TGTGCCAGCAGCGTAAGGGAAAGCAATCAGCCCCAGCATTTT.

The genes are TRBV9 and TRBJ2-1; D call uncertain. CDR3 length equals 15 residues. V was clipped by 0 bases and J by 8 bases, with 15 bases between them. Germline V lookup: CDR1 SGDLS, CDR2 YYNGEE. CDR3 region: CASSVAGVDWDEQFF. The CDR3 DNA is TGTGCCAGCAGCGTAGCGGGCGTAGATTGGGATGAGCAGTTCTTC. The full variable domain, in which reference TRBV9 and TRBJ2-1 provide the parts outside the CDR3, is DSGVTQTPKHLITATGQRVTLRCSPRSGDLSVYWYQQSLDQGLQFLIQYYNGEERAKGNILERFSAQQFPDLHSELNLSSLELGDSALYFCASSVAGVDWDEQFFGPGTRLTVL.

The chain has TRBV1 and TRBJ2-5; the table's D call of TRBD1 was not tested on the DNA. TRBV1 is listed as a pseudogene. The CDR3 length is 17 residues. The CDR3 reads CTSSQGQEIIFKETQYF. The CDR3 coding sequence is TGCACCAGCAGCCAAGGACAGGAGATAATCTTCAAAGAGACCCAGTACTTC.

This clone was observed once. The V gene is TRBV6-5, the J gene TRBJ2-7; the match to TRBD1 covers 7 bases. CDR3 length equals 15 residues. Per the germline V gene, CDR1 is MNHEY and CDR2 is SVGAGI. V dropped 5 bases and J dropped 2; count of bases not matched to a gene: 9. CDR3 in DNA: TGTGCCAGCAGTGTCTTGGCAGGGGGAACCTACGAGCAGTACTTC. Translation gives CASSVLAGGTYEQYF.

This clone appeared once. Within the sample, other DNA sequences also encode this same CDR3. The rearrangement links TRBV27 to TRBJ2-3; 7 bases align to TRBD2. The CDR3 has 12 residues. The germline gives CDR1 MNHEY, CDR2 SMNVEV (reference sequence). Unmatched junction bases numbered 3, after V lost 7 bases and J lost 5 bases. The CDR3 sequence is CASTSGLDTQYF. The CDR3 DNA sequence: TGTGCCAGCACTAGCGGTCTAGATACGCAGTATTTT.

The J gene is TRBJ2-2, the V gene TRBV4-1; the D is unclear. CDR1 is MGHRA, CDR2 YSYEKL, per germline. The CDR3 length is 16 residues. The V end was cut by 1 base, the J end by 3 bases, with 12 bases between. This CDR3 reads CASSQVSRSYTGELFF. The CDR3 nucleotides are TGCGCCAGCAGCCAAGTTAGTCGCAGTTACACCGGGGAGCTGTTTTTT.